This TCR beta chain was recorded in a study of radiotherapy plus CTLA-4 blockade in lung cancer. Study information: Among enrolled patients, 15% to 20% responded and around 30% achieved disease control.

Regarding the study as a whole: Early shifts in blood T cell clones, with interferon-beta, reportedly predicted response best. Peripheral blood showed expansion of tumor-derived TCR clones after radiotherapy and ipilimumab.

Focal radiation with ipilimumab CTLA-4 blockade was given to patients with chemo-refractory metastatic non-small-cell lung cancer. The table came from immunoSEQ multiplex PCR; TCRdb's copy has only in-frame clones and leaves some out. Altogether about 44,000 clones are present, roughly 80% being singletons, with the ten largest covering approximately 2.4%. Concerning this clone itself: Antigen: not known.

The sample consisted of peripheral blood, taken from a patient treated with radiotherapy plus ipilimumab. This receptor was taken from a human donor with non-small cell lung cancer whose response to radiotherapy plus ipilimumab could not be evaluated.

Here the CDR3 DNA reads TGTGCCAGCAGCTTAGAGGGAGATTACACCTTC. It encodes CASSLEGDYTF. The chain joins TRBV7-8 to TRBJ1-2; D remains unclear. The CDR3 loop spans 11 amino acids. In germline, CDR1 is SGHVS, CDR2 FQNEAQ. The V and J ends lost 1 base and 11 bases respectively, with 8 bases between them.